This T cell receptor (beta chain) was found in a study of PD-1 blockade in classical Hodgkin lymphoma. General study points: Diversity in CD4+ TCRs, unlike that measured in CD8+ TCRs, had risen significantly by C4D1.

Generated by immunoSEQ multiplex PCR, the TCRdb table keeps only in-frame clones and is missing some. The sample has roughly 86,000 clones; over 80% are singletons. The time point: cycle 4 day 1 (C4D1), after more than five weeks of nivolumab. Each of the patients experienced relapse following autologous stem cell transplantation, and their brentuximab vedotin exposure differed. This clone was counted once. Its target is not known. Source: peripheral blood mononuclear cells (PBMCs), taken before the fourth cycle of nivolumab. This TCR derives from a human donor with classical Hodgkin lymphoma.

CDR3 DNA sequence: TGTGCCAGCAGTTTACCCGGGGCGAACTATGGCTACACCTTC. It yields the protein CASSLPGANYGYTF. The chain combines TRBV28 with TRBJ1-2, with a tentative D call TRBD1 (5 bases). V was pared by 2 bases and J by 2 bases, with 9 bases between. Germline CDR1 reads MDHEN; CDR2 reads SYDVKM. This CDR3 has 14 residues.